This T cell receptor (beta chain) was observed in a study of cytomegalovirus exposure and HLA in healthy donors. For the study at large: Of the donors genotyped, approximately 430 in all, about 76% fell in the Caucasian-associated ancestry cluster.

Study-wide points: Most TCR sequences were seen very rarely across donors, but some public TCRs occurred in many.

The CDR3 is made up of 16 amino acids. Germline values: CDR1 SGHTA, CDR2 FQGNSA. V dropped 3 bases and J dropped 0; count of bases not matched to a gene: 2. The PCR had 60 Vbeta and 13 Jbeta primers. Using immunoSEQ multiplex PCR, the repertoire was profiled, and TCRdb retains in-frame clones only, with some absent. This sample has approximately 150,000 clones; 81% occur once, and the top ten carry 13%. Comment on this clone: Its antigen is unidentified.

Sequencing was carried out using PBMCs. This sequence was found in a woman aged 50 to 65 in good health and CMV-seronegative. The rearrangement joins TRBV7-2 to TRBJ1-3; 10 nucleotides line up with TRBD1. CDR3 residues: CASSLDRGISGNTIYF. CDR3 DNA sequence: TGTGCCAGCAGCTTGGACAGGGGGATCTCTGGAAACACCATATATTTT.